One sample yielded the 13 T cell receptor beta chains listed below, sequenced in a study of Ad26.COV2.S vaccination and SARS-CoV-2 variants. Treatment specified: around 19 received Ad26.COV2.S at low or high dose, single or two shots; about 5 received placebo; per-sample allocation not given. Samples were taken on day 63 after the first vaccine or placebo injection. The protocol was immunoSEQ multiplex PCR, while the TCRdb copy is restricted to in-frame clones and leaves out a portion. The repertoire consists of about 330,000 clones, with 90% occurring once and the leading ten covering roughly 6%. This sample comprised peripheral blood, obtained in a trial of Ad26.COV2.S vaccine versus placebo. The receptor source for this set is a person between 18 and 60 years old who received the Ad26.COV2.S COVID-19 vaccine or a placebo.

The CDR3 reads CAWIYKGARGYGYTF. The CDR3, as DNA: TGTGCCTGGATTTATAAGGGGGCGCGGGGCTATGGCTACACCTTC. V is TRBV30 and J is TRBJ1-2; 7 bases are a match to TRBD1. The CDR3 contains 15 residues. CDR1 GTSNPN and CDR2 SVGIG come from the germline V gene (reference sequence). The V segment lost 4 bases and the J segment 4 bases; nucleotides outside the gene matches: 12.

The chain combines TRBV5-6 with TRBJ2-7, with a weak D call TRBD2 (5 bases). V gave up 4 bases and J gave up 2 bases, with 22 bases separating them. The germline CDR1 and CDR2 sequences are SGHDT and YYEEEE. There are 17 residues in the CDR3. In nucleotides, the CDR3 is TGTGCCAGCAGCCGTATCGATACTAGGGCCCCTACCTACGAGCAGTACGTC. This encodes CASSRIDTRAPTYEQYV.

This chain uses TRBV5-1 with TRBJ1-1; maybe TRBD1 (6 bases). Germline loops: CDR1 SGHRS, CDR2 YFSETQ. V gave up 0 bases and J gave up 0 bases, with 6 bases separating them. The CDR3 runs 14 residues. The CDR3 region has the DNA TGCGCCAGCAGCTTGGAGGGGGTGAACACTGAAGCTTTCTTT. Translated, it gives CASSLEGVNTEAFF.

V usage is TRBV5-5 and J usage is TRBJ1-2; D remains unclear. The V end lost 4 bases, the J end lost 5 bases, and 18 bases lay between the germline ends. This CDR3 has 15 residues. Germline CDR1 SGHKS, CDR2 YYEKEE (reference sequence). CDR3 loop: CASSRTEAGGYGYTF. CDR3 sequence (DNA): TGTGCCAGCAGCCGGACGGAGGCTGGCGGTTATGGCTACACCTTC. Filled out from reference TRBV5-5 and TRBJ1-2, the complete variable domain reads DAGVTQSPTHLIKTRGQQVTLRCSPISGHKSVSWYQQVLGQGPQFIFQYYEKEERGRGNFPDRFSARQFPNYSSELNVNALLLGDSALYLCASSRTEAGGYGYTFGSGTRLTVV.

This clone has only a few counts. Written as DNA, the CDR3 is TGTGCCAGCAGCTTGGTTCAGGGGCTGAACACTGAAGCTTTCTTT. This gives the protein CASSLVQGLNTEAFF. The chain employs TRBV5-4 and TRBJ1-1; D is possibly TRBD1 (6 bases). The germline gives CDR1 SGHNT, CDR2 YYREEE (reference sequence). The CDR3 totals 15 residues. V was trimmed by 0 bases and J by 0 bases, leaving 9 bases between them.

The V and J genes are TRBV19 and TRBJ2-1, with TRBD2 matching 8 bases. The CDR3 runs to 13 residues. Per the germline V gene, CDR1 is LNHDA and CDR2 is SQIVND (reference sequence). With 6 bases clipped from V and 9 bases from J, the junction kept 7 bases outside the gene matches. The CDR3 DNA follows: TGTGCCAGTAGCGGCGGGGGGTTTAGTGAGCAGTTCTTC. It yields the protein CASSGGGFSEQFF.

The chain has TRBV27 and TRBJ2-1; TRBD2 matches 9 bases. This CDR3 contains 17 residues. CDR1 MNHEY and CDR2 SMNVEV come from the germline V gene (reference sequence). V dropped 1 base and J dropped 2; count of bases not matched to a gene: 6. DNA for the CDR3: TGTGCCAGCAGTTTATGGGCGGGAGGGGGTCCCTACAATGAGCAGTTCTTC. Its protein product is CASSLWAGGGPYNEQFF.

The chain couples TRBV5-4 to TRBJ2-5; D might be TRBD1 (5 bases). Germline V gene sequence: CDR1 SGHNT, CDR2 YYREEE (reference sequence). Trimming stripped 5 bases from V and 1 base from J, with 12 bases between. The CDR3 consists of 14 residues. The CDR3 DNA is TGTGCCAGCAGACCAGACAGAAGCCAAGAGACCCAGTACTTC. Translating gives CASRPDRSQETQYF.

Only one count was recorded for this clone. This sequence joins TRBV19 and TRBJ1-2; D is uncertain. With 5 bases removed from V and 13 bases from J, the gap between germline ends came to 17 bases. The germline V gene encodes CDR1 LNHDA and CDR2 SQIVND (reference sequence). The CDR3 sequence is 12 residues long. For the CDR3, the DNA is TGTGCCAGTAGTTCAGGACCGAGCACCTCCACCTTC. Translated: CASSSGPSTSTF.

V is TRBV7-2 and J is TRBJ1-2; D remains ambiguous. The CDR3 consists of 13 residues. Per the germline V gene, CDR1 is SGHTA and CDR2 is FQGNSA. Trimming shortened V by 1 base and J by 8 bases, and 11 bases separated the two germline ends. The DNA for the CDR3 is TGTGCCAGCAGCTTAGAGTCGGGGTTCGGCTACACCTTC. It specifies CASSLESGFGYTF.

This clone was seen a single time. The chain combines TRBV6-1 with TRBJ2-7, with D maybe TRBD1 (6 bases). Germline CDR1 and CDR2: MNHNS and SASEGT. V lost 3 bases and J lost 4, with 10 bases in between. The CDR3 contains 13 residues. The CDR3 DNA sequence: TGTGCCAGCAGTGAGAGCAGGGGATACGAGCAGTACTTC. The encoded protein is CASSESRGYEQYF.

J is TRBJ1-1 and V is TRBV13; unclear D gene. The CDR3 runs 14 residues. V was pared by 4 bases and J by 4 bases, with 13 bases between. Looked up from germline, CDR1 is PRHDT and CDR2 is FYEKMQ (reference sequence). The CDR3 loop reads CASSWGSGGTEAFF. The CDR3 nucleotides read TGTGCCAGCAGCTGGGGATCGGGCGGCACTGAAGCTTTCTTT.

V is TRBV30 and J is TRBJ1-2, with D unclear. The CDR3 has 14 residues. Trimming cost V 0 bases and J 0 bases, with 8 bases left between them. CDR1 GTSNPN and CDR2 SVGIG come from the germline V gene (reference sequence). DNA for the CDR3: TGTGCCTGGAGTGTAGGCATGACTAACTATGGCTACACCTTC. Its protein product is CAWSVGMTNYGYTF.